The 17 T cell receptor beta chains below all came from one sample that was sequenced in a study of cytomegalovirus exposure and HLA in healthy donors. Use of 60 Vbeta and 13 Jbeta primers characterized the PCR. Assay: immunoSEQ multiplex PCR; the TCRdb copy retains only in-frame clones and omits some. This repertoire includes 150,000 or so clones. Material for sequencing was PBMCs. These receptors came from a woman in her forties in good health and CMV-seropositive.

J is TRBJ1-2 and V is TRBV28; maybe TRBD1 (5 bases). V shed 7 bases and J shed 5 bases, with 17 bases lying between them. The CDR3 consists of 14 residues. Germline-derived CDR1 and CDR2 are MDHEN and SYDVKM. CDR3 in DNA: TGTGCCAGCATGCGGGACGCAGGAAATTATGGCTACACCTTC. Translation gives CASMRDAGNYGYTF.

This chain links TRBV13 with TRBJ2-1, with D tentatively TRBD2 (6 bases). The CDR3 has 15 residues. Germline CDR1 PRHDT, CDR2 FYEKMQ (reference sequence). V gave up 3 bases and J gave up 3 bases, with 12 bases separating them. CDR3 in DNA: TGTGCCAGCAGCTTCCGACTAGTCAACTACAATGAGCAGTTCTTC. Its translation: CASSFRLVNYNEQFF.

The CDR3 here is CASTSGTGVKTQYF. DNA for the CDR3: TGTGCCAGCACCTCCGGGACAGGGGTAAAGACCCAGTACTTC. The chain couples TRBV28 to TRBJ2-5; TRBD1 aligns across 10 bases. The V and J ends lost 7 bases and 6 bases, in that order; junction bases with no gene match: 8. The CDR3 is made up of 14 amino acids. From germline, CDR1 is MDHEN and CDR2 SYDVKM.

The chain is built from TRBV5-4 and TRBJ2-2, with D possibly TRBD2 on 5 matching bases. V was shortened by 3 bases and J by 5 bases, with 17 bases between the two germline ends. Germline values: CDR1 SGHNT, CDR2 YYREEE (reference sequence). CDR3 length: 16 residues. The CDR3 DNA follows: TGTGCCAGCAGCTCCCACGTTGCAAGGAGGACCGGGGAGCTGTTTTTT. It encodes CASSSHVARRTGELFF.

V is TRBV10-3 and J is TRBJ1-1, with 10 bases matching TRBD1. J gave up 5 bases and V 7 bases, and 7 bases lay outside the gene matches. Germline-derived CDR1 and CDR2 are ENHRY and SYGVKD. The CDR3 contains 14 residues. In DNA, the CDR3 is TGTGCCATCACCTCGGGACAGGGGAGGACTGAAGCTTTCTTT. Translating gives CAITSGQGRTEAFF.

This chain joins TRBV10-3 and TRBJ2-1; D might be TRBD2 (5 bases). The length of the CDR3 is 19 residues. Trimming pared 5 bases from V and 0 bases from J, leaving 23 bases between. Per the germline V gene, CDR1 is ENHRY and CDR2 is SYGVKD. For the CDR3, the DNA is TGTGCCATCAGTCGGACTCCCTCCCTCCTTAAGAACTCCTACAATGAGCAGTTCTTC. It is translated as CAISRTPSLLKNSYNEQFF.

The chain couples TRBV6-4 to TRBJ2-7; D may be TRBD1 (6 bases). The CDR3 loop spans 14 amino acids. The germline V gene has CDR1 MRHNA and CDR2 SNTAGT. V was clipped by 7 bases and J by 3 bases, with 16 bases between them. This CDR3 is CASTVQGLGYEQYF. The DNA for the CDR3 is TGTGCCAGCACCGTACAGGGTTTAGGCTACGAGCAGTACTTC.

This chain joins TRBV2 and TRBJ2-7, with no clear D. The ends were cut back, 2 bases at V and 0 bases at J, with 5 bases in the middle. Germline assignment: CDR1 SNHLY and CDR2 FYNNEI. The CDR3 totals 13 residues. In DNA form, the CDR3 reads TGTGCCAGCAGTGAAACGAGCTCCTACGAGCAGTACTTC. Residues: CASSETSSYEQYF. The entire variable domain, with the rest obtained from reference TRBV2 and TRBJ2-7, is as follows: EPEVTQTPSHQVTQMGQEVILRCVPISNHLYFYWYRQILGQKVEFLVSFYNNEISEKSEIFDDQFSVERPDGSNFTLKIRSTKLEDSAMYFCASSETSSYEQYFGPGTRLTVT.

The chain uses TRBV7-9 and TRBJ1-3; D possibly corresponds to TRBD1 (5 bases). CDR1 and CDR2 (germline): SEHNR, FQNEAQ (reference sequence). This CDR3 region has 17 residues. Trimming removed 3 bases at V and 3 bases at J, with 18 bases between. DNA for the CDR3: TGTGCCAGCAGCTTGGGTCTCGGGGGGACTAGTGGAAACACCATATATTTT. Protein sequence: CASSLGLGGTSGNTIYF.

The chain joins TRBV2 to TRBJ2-7; possibly TRBD2 for D (7 bases). V lost 10 bases and J 2 bases, leaving 18 bases between the germline ends. Germline loops: CDR1 SNHLY, CDR2 FYNNEI. This CDR3 contains 14 residues. CDR3 residues: CATKRGGETYEQYF. In DNA, the CDR3 is TGTGCCACCAAGAGGGGGGGAGAAACCTACGAGCAGTACTTC.

The genes are TRBV28 and TRBJ2-3; the D is unclear. Germline V gene lookup returns CDR1 MDHEN and CDR2 SYDVKM. The CDR3 loop spans 12 amino acids. V shed 3 bases and J shed 4 bases, with 5 bases lying between them. The CDR3 DNA follows: TGTGCCAGCAGTTTCCCGGCAGATACGCAGTATTTT. Protein: CASSFPADTQYF.

The CDR3, as DNA: TGCGCCAGCAGCTTGGCCCCGGGCATCGGGGGTGAGCAGTTCTTC. This encodes CASSLAPGIGGEQFF. The gene calls are TRBV5-1 and TRBJ2-1; tentatively, D is TRBD2 (6 bases). This CDR3 has 15 residues. Germline CDR1 SGHRS, CDR2 YFSETQ. Deletions cut 0 bases from V and 9 bases from J, with 16 bases between.

The V and J genes are TRBV6-5 and TRBJ2-5, with 11 bases matching TRBD1. V gave up 6 bases and J gave up 5 bases; unmatched junction bases: 8. CDR3 length equals 15 residues. Looked up from germline, CDR1 is MNHEY and CDR2 is SVGAGI. In DNA form, the CDR3 reads TGTGCCAGCAGCACCGGGACAGGGGGGTGGGAGACCCAGTACTTC. Residues: CASSTGTGGWETQYF.

This chain connects TRBV4-3 to TRBJ2-3; D might be TRBD2 (6 bases). V lost 3 bases to trimming and J lost 2 bases, with 12 bases between them. Germline V gene sequence: CDR1 LGHNA, CDR2 YSLEER. The CDR3 sequence is 15 residues long. CDR3 sequence reads: CASSQGPSVTDTQYF. The CDR3 DNA reads as TGCGCCAGCAGCCAGGGGCCTAGCGTCACAGATACGCAGTATTTT.

The J gene is TRBJ2-1, the V gene TRBV6-1; D perhaps matches TRBD1 (6 bases). Between the trimmed V and J ends, which lost 8 bases and 9 bases, there was a span of 14 bases. The CDR3 loop spans 12 amino acids. Germline CDR1 MNHNS, CDR2 SASEGT. Written as DNA, the CDR3 is TGTGCCAGCCTTCCTGGGGGCGTTGAGCAGTTCTTC. Its translation: CASLPGGVEQFF.

This sequence joins TRBV28 and TRBJ2-7; TRBD2 is a possible D gene (5 bases). The V and J ends lost 4 bases and 1 base respectively, with 17 bases between them. The CDR3 is 16 residues long. Germline V gene sequence: CDR1 MDHEN, CDR2 SYDVKM. The CDR3 DNA reads as TGTGCCAGCAGTTCTCTCGCCTGGGAGTTTTCCTACGAGCAGTACTTC. This sequence encodes CASSSLAWEFSYEQYF. Variable domain in full (rest from reference TRBV28 and TRBJ2-7): DVKVTQSSRYLVKRTGEKVFLECVQDMDHENMFWYRQDPGLGLRLIYFSYDVKMKEKGDIPEGYSVSREKKERFSLILESASTNQTSMYLCASSSLAWEFSYEQYFGPGTRLTVT.

V is TRBV7-8 and J is TRBJ1-5; a weak D match, TRBD1 (6 bases). Germline CDR1 is SGHVS and CDR2 is FQNEAQ. The length of the CDR3 is 15 residues. Trimming shortened V by 5 bases and J by 5 bases, and 16 bases separated the two germline ends. Here the CDR3 DNA reads TGTGCCAGCAGCCCTAACAGGGACCGTGATCAGCCCCAGCATTTT. Encoded protein: CASSPNRDRDQPQHF.